The T cell receptor beta chain described here comes from a study of Graves' ophthalmopathy and Graves' hyperthyroidism. Study-wide results and caveats: Ophthalmopathy could be told apart from stable hyperthyroidism by a 13-signature model (about 88% sensitivity, roughly 81% specificity).

RNA transcripts provided the template for amplifying TCR beta CDR3 regions. The first-round RT-PCR employed HTBI primers together with the Qiagen OneStep RT-PCR kit. A multiplex PCR was then performed as the second round. MiXCR was run by TCRdb on the multiplex PCR reads, yielding one entry per CDR3 protein. Among roughly 600,000 distinct CDR3 sequences listed, about 40% were seen once. Patients in the hyperthyroidism group, adults aged 18 to 65, were newly diagnosed, under 2 months' duration. Exclusion covered patients with other autoimmune diseases or uncontrolled infections (as well as pregnancy or lactation). Note on this clonotype: Its specificity is unknown.

Germline CDR1 is LNHDA and CDR2 is SQIVND (reference sequence). V gave up 4 bases and J gave up 4 bases, with 13 bases separating them. The CDR3 spans 15 residues. The source of this sequence is an adult man with Graves' hyperthyroidism. The material sequenced was peripheral blood or thyroid tissue (not recorded which). This sequence joins TRBV19 and TRBJ2-2; D is ambiguous. CDR3 residues: CASSRQGDGTGELFF. The CDR3 DNA reads as TGTGCCAGTAGTAGACAAGGAGATGGCACCGGGGAGCTGTTTTTT.